This T cell receptor beta chain was sequenced for a study of patients and donors after allogeneic stem cell transplantation. One entry per CDR3 protein results from TCRdb running MiXCR on the RT-PCR reads. The sample lists around 31,000 distinct CDR3 sequences, around 7% occurring once. The CDR3 runs to 14 residues. Deletions cut 5 bases from V and 9 bases from J, with 19 bases between. Ten or more counts support this clonotype. Sequenced input: blood, either unsorted or a sorted T cell fraction (not recorded which). The receptor was derived from a human donor who was either an allogeneic HSCT recipient or a stem cell or donor lymphocyte infusion donor (not recorded which). It is not recorded whose cells these are; they may come from a transplant donor. This sequence joins TRBV12-3 or TRBV12-4 and TRBJ2-5; D may correspond to TRBD1 or TRBD2 (5 bases each). DNA of the CDR3: TGTGCCAGCAGTCCTCCGGGACCCTCTTCTTCCCAGTACTTC. Its translation: CASSPPGPSSSQYF.